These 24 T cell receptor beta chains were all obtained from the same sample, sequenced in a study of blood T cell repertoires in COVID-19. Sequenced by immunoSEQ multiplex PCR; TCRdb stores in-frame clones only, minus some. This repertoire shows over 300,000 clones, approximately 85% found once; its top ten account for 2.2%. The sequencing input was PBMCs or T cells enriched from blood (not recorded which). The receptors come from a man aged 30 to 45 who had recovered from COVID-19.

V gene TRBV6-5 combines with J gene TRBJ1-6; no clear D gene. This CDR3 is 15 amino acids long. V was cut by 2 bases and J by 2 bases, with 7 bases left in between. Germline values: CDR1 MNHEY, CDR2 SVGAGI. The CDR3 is CASSYAGTYNSPLHF. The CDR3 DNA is TGTGCCAGCAGTTACGCGGGAACCTATAATTCACCCCTCCACTTT.

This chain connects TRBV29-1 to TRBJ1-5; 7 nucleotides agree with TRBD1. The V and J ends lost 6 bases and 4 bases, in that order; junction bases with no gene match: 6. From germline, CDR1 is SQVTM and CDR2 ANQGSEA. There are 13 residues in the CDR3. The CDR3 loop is CSVTPQGNQPQHF. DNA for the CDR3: TGCAGCGTGACCCCACAGGGGAATCAGCCCCAGCATTTT.

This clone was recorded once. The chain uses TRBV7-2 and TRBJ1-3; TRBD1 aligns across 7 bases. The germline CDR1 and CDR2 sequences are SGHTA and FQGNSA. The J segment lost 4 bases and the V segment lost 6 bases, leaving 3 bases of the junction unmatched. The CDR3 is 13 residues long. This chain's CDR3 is CASRTGVGNTIYF. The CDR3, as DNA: TGTGCCAGCAGAACAGGGGTCGGAAACACCATATATTTT.

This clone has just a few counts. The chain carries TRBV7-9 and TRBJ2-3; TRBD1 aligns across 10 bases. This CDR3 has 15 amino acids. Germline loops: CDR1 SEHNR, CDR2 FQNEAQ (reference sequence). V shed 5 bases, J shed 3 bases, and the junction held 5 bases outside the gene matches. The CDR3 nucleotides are TGTGCCAGCAGCATAGGACAGGGGGAGACAGATACGCAGTATTTT. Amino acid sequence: CASSIGQGETDTQYF. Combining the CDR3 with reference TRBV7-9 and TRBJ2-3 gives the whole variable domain DTGVSQNPRHKITKRGQNVTFRCDPISEHNRLYWYRQTLGQGPEFLTYFQNEAQLEKSRLLSDRFSAERPKGSFSTLEIQRTEQGDSAMYLCASSIGQGETDTQYFGPGTRLTVL.

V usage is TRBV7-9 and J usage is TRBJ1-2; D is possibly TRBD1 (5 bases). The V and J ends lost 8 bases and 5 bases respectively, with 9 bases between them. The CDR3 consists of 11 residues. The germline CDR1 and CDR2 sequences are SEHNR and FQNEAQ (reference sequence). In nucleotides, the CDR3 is TGTGCCAGCGGAGGGGTTTATGGCTACACCTTC. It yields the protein CASGGVYGYTF.

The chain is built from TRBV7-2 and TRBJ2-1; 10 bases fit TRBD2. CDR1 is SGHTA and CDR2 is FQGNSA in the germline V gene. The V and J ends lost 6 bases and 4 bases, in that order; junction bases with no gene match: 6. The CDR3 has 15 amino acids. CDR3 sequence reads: CASSLSGGVYNEQFF. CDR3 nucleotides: TGTGCCAGCAGTTTGAGCGGGGGGGTTTACAATGAGCAGTTCTTC.

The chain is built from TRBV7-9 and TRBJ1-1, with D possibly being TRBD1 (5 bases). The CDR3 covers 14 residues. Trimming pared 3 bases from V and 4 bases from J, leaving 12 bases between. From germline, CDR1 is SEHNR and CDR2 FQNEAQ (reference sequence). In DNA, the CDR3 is TGTGCCAGCAGCTTTGGGGGGAGGATCACTGAAGCTTTCTTT. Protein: CASSFGGRITEAFF.

For the CDR3, the DNA is TGCAGCGTTGAGGGGGGCTCTGGAAACACCATATATTTT. It codes for CSVEGGSGNTIYF. The genes are TRBV29-1 and TRBJ1-3, with a possible D match to TRBD1 (5 bases). Trimming left V 3 bases short and J 0 bases short, with 6 bases between. This CDR3 has 13 amino acids. Germline V gene lookup returns CDR1 SQVTM and CDR2 ANQGSEA.

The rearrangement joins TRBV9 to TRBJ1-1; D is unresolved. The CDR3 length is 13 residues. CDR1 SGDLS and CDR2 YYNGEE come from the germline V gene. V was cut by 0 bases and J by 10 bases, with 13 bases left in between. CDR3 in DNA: TGTGCCAGCAGCGTAGATAGAACCTCGGGAGCTTTCTTT. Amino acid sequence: CASSVDRTSGAFF.

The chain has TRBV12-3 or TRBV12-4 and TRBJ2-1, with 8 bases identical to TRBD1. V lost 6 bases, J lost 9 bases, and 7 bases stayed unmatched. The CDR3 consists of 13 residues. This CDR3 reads CASRHRQGSEQFF. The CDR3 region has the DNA TGTGCCAGCAGACACCGACAGGGGAGTGAGCAGTTCTTC.

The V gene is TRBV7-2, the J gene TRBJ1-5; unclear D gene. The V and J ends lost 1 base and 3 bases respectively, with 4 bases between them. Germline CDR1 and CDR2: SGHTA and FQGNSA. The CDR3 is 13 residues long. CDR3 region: CASSLDFNQPQHF. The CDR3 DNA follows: TGTGCCAGCAGCTTAGACTTCAATCAGCCCCAGCATTTT.

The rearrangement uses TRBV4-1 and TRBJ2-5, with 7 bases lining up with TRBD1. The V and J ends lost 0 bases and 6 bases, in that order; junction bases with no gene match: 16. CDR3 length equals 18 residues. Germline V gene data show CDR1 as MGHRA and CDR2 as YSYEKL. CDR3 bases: TGCGCCAGCAGCCAAGAAGGGGCCTCGGACAGGCCGTATCAGACCCAGTACTTC. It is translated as CASSQEGASDRPYQTQYF.

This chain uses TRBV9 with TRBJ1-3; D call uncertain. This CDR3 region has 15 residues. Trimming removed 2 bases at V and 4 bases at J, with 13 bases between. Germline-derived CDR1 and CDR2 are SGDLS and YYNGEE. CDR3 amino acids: CASSVSGSSGNTIYF. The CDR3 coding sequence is TGTGCCAGCAGCGTTTCGGGGTCAAGCGGAAACACCATATATTTT.

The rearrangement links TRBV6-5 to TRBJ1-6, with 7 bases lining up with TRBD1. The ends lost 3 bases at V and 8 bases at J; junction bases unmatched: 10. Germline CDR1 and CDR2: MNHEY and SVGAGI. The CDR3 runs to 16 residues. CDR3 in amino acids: CASSYSGGFIDSPLHF. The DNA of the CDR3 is TGTGCCAGCAGTTATTCAGGGGGGTTCATAGATTCACCCCTCCACTTT.

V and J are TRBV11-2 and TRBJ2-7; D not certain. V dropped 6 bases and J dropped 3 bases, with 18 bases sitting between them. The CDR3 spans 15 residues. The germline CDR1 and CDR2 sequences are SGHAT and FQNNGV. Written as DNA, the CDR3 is TGTGCCAGCAGTTCACCCCTTGCCCAGGTCTACGAGCAGTACTTC. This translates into CASSSPLAQVYEQYF.

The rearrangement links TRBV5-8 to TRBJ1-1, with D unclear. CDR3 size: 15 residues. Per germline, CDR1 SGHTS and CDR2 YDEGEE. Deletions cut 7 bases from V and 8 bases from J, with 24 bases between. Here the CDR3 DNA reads TGTGCCAGCCCCACCCTCTGGGAGTCCGGCGCAGAAGCTTTCTTT. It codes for CASPTLWESGAEAFF.

This CDR3 is CASSWGQGPYEQYF. CDR3 nucleotide sequence: TGTGCCAGCAGCTGGGGCCAGGGCCCCTACGAGCAGTACTTC. This sequence joins TRBV7-8 and TRBJ2-7; tentatively, D is TRBD1 (5 bases). Trimming stripped 4 bases from V and 2 bases from J, with 12 bases between. Germline V gene lookup returns CDR1 SGHVS and CDR2 FQNEAQ. This CDR3 is built from 14 residues.

This CDR3 reads CASSQGAGAYEQYF. The CDR3 DNA reads TGTGCCAGCAGCCAAGGAGCGGGGGCCTACGAGCAGTACTTC. This chain connects TRBV11-2 to TRBJ2-7; 8 bases are shared with TRBD2. The CDR3 consists of 14 residues. The V gene end was trimmed by 5 bases and the J gene end by 2 bases; junction bases not matched to a gene: 5. Per germline, CDR1 SGHAT and CDR2 FQNNGV.

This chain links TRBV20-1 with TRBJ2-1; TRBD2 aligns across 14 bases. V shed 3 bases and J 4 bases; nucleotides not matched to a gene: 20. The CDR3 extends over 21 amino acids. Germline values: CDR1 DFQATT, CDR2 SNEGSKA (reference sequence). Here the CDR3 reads CSASPGRAGLAGGFWYNEQFF. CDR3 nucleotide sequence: TGCAGTGCTAGTCCGGGTCGTGCCGGACTAGCGGGGGGTTTTTGGTACAATGAGCAGTTCTTC.

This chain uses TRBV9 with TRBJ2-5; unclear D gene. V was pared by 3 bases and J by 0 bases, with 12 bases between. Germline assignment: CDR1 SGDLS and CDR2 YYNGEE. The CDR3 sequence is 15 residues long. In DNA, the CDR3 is TGTGCCAGCAGCGAGACCACTACTTACCAAGAGACCCAGTACTTC. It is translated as CASSETTTYQETQYF.

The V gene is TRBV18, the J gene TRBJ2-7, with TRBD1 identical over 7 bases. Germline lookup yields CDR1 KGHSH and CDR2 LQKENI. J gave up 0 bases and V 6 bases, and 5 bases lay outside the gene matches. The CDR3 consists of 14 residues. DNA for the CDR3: TGTGCCAGCTCCCGGGACAGTACCTCCTACGAGCAGTACTTC. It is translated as CASSRDSTSYEQYF. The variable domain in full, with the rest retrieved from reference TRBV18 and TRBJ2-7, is NAGVMQNPRHLVRRRGQEARLRCSPMKGHSHVYWYRQLPEEGLKFMVYLQKENIIDESGMPKERFSAEFPKEGPSILRIQQVVRGDSAAYFCASSRDSTSYEQYFGPGTRLTVT.

CDR3 protein: CASSFEDRSPYGYTF. Written as DNA, the CDR3 is TGTGCCAGCAGCTTTGAAGACAGGAGCCCCTATGGCTACACCTTC. This rearrangement joins TRBV5-5 to TRBJ1-2, with a tentative D call TRBD1 (6 bases). V lost 2 bases and J lost 4, with 15 bases in between. This CDR3 has 15 amino acids. Germline CDR1 SGHKS, CDR2 YYEKEE (reference sequence).

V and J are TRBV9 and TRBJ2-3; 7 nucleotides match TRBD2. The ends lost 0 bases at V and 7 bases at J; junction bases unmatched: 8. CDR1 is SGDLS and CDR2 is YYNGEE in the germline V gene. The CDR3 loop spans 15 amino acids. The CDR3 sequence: CASSVASGVANTQYF. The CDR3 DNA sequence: TGTGCCAGCAGCGTAGCCAGCGGGGTTGCGAATACGCAGTATTTT.

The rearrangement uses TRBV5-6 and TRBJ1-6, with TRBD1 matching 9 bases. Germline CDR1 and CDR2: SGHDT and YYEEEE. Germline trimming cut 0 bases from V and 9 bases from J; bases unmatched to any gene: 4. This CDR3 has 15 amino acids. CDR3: CASSLERTGVSPLHF. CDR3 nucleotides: TGTGCCAGCAGCTTGGAGCGGACAGGGGTTTCACCCCTCCACTTT.